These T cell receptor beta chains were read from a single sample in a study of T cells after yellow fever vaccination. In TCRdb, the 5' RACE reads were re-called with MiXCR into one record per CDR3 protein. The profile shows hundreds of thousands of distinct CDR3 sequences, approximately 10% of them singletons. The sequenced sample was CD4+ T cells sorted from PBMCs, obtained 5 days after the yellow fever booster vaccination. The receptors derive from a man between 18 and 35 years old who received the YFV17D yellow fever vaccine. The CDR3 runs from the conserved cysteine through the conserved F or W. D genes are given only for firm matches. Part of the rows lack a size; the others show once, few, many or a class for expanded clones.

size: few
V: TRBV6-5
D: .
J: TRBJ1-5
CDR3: CASSYSRGGTQPQHF
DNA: TGTGCCAGCAGTTACTCAAGAGGGGGGACTCAGCCCCAGCATTTT

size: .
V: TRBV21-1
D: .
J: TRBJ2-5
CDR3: CASSKGWETEETQYF
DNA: TGTGCCAGCAGCAAAGGGTGGGAGACAGAAGAGACCCAGTACTTC

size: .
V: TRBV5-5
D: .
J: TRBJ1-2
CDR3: CASSLPGSYGYTF
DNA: TGTGCCAGCAGCTTACCGGGGAGCTATGGCTACACCTTC

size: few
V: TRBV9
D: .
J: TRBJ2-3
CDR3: CASSVVGDRPTDTQYF
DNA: TGTGCCAGCAGCGTAGTCGGAGACAGACCCACAGATACGCAGTATTTT

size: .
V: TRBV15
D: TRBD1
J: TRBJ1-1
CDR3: CATSRGDSRNTEAFF
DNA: TGTGCCACCAGCAGAGGGGACAGCAGGAACACTGAAGCTTTCTTT

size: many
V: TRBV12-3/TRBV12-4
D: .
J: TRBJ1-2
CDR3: CASSPSTRRNYGYTF
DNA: TGTGCCAGCAGTCCGAGCACCCGACGGAACTATGGCTACACCTTC

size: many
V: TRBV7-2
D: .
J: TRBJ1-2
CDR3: CASSHRGGEGYGYTF
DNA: TGTGCCAGCAGCCATAGGGGCGGGGAAGGTTATGGCTACACCTTC

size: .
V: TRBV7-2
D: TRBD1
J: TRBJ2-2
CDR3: CASSTRGQGHGELFF
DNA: TGTGCCAGCAGCACCAGGGGACAGGGGCACGGGGAGCTGTTTTTT

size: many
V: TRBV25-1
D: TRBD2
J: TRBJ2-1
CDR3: CASSGTSGGYNEQFF
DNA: TGTGCCAGCAGTGGTACTAGCGGGGGGTACAATGAGCAGTTCTTC

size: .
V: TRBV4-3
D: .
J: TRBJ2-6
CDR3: CASSQAPGASGANVLTF
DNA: TGCGCCAGCAGCCAAGCCCCCGGGGCATCGGGGGCCAACGTCCTGACTTTC

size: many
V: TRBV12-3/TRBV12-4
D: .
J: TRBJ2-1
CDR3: CASSPHWGVDEQFF
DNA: TGTGCCAGCAGTCCCCACTGGGGGGTGGATGAGCAGTTCTTC

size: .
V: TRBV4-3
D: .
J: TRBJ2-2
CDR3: CASFALVINTGELFF
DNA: TGCGCCAGCTTTGCCCTAGTTATCAACACCGGGGAGCTGTTTTTT

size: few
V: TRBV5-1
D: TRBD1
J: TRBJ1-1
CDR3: CASSFQGGVAEAFF
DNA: TGCGCCAGCAGCTTCCAGGGGGGGGTCGCTGAAGCTTTCTTT

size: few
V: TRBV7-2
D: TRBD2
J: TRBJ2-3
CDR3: CASSRSATSGGGTDTQYF
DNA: TGTGCCAGCAGCCGGTCCGCGACTAGCGGGGGGGGCACAGATACGCAGTATTTT

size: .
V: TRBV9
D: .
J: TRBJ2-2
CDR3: CASSPRPGGDTGELFF
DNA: TGTGCCAGCAGCCCCCGCCCGGGCGGAGACACCGGGGAGCTGTTTTTT

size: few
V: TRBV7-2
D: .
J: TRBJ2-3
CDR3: CASSFLGGSTDTQYF
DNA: TGTGCCAGCAGCTTTCTGGGGGGTAGCACAGATACGCAGTATTTT

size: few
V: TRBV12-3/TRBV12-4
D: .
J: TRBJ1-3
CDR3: CASSSEGSSGNTIYF
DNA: TGTGCCAGCAGTTCCGAAGGCAGCTCTGGAAACACCATATATTTT

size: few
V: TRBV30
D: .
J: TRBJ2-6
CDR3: CAWSAIGGANVLTF
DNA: TGTGCCTGGAGTGCGATTGGGGGGGCCAACGTCCTGACTTTC

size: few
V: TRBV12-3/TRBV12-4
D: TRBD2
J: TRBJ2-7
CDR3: CASSRGAPGLVVSSYEQYF
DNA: TGTGCCAGCAGTAGGGGGGCGCCGGGACTAGTCGTTAGCTCCTACGAGCAGTACTTC

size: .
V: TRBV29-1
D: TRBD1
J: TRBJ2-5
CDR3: CSVEKGQGTIVETQYF
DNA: TGCAGCGTTGAAAAGGGACAGGGTACGATTGTGGAGACCCAGTACTTC

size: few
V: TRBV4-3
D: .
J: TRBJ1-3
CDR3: CASSQEWGSGNTIYF
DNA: TGCGCCAGCAGCCAAGAGTGGGGCTCTGGAAACACCATATATTTT

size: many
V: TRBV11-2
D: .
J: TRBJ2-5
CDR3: CASSLGFRGETQYF
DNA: TGTGCCAGCAGCTTAGGCTTCAGGGGAGAGACCCAGTACTTC

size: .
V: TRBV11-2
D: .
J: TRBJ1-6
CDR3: CASSLEPSLDSPLHF
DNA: TGTGCCAGCAGCTTAGAGCCGTCCTTGGATTCACCCCTCCACTTT

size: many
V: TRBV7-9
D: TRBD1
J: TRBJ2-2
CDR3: CASSTHRGRTGELFF
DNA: TGTGCCAGCAGCACCCACAGGGGGCGGACCGGGGAGCTGTTTTTT

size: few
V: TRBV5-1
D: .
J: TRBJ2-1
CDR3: CASRNGGGYEQFF
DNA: TGCGCCAGCAGGAACGGAGGGGGCTATGAGCAGTTCTTC

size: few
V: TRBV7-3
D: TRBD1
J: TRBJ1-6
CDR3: CASSEGQSSPLHF
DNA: TGTGCCAGCAGCGAGGGACAGTCATCACCCCTCCACTTT

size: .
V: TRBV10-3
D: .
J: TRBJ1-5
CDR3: CAISQGQDQPQHF
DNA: TGTGCCATCAGCCAGGGGCAGGATCAGCCCCAGCATTTT

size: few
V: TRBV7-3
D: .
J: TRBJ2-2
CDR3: CASSLKALANTGELFF
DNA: TGTGCCAGCAGCTTAAAGGCCCTGGCGAACACCGGGGAGCTGTTTTTT

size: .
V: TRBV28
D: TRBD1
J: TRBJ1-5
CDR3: CASSGGQGGYSNQPQHF
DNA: TGTGCCAGCAGTGGGGGACAGGGGGGGTATAGCAATCAGCCCCAGCATTTT

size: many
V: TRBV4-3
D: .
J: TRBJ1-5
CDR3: CASSQTVRERQPQHF
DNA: TGCGCCAGCAGCCAGACCGTGAGGGAGCGTCAGCCCCAGCATTTT

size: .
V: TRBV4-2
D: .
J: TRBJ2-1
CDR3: CASSQESSGEQFF
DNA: TGTGCCAGCAGCCAAGAAAGTTCCGGTGAGCAGTTCTTC

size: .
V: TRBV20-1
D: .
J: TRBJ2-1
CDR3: CSARGSRRNEQFF
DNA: TGCAGTGCTAGAGGAAGTCGGAGGAATGAGCAGTTCTTC

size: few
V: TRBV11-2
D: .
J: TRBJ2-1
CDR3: CASSPLGGRSFYEQFF
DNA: TGTGCCAGCAGCCCCTTGGGGGGCCGGAGCTTTTATGAGCAGTTCTTC

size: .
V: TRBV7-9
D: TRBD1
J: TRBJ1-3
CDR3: CASSLETGAGNTIYF
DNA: TGTGCCAGCAGCTTAGAAACAGGGGCTGGAAACACCATATATTTT

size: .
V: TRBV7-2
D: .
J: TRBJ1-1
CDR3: CASSPAGANTEAFF
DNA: TGTGCCAGCAGCCCCGCAGGGGCGAACACTGAAGCTTTCTTT

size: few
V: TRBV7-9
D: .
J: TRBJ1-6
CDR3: CASSLGIGSSASPLHF
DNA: TGTGCCAGCAGCTTAGGAATAGGGTCGTCAGCTTCACCCCTCCACTTT

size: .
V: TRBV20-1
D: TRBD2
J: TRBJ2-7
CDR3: CSAREVKRGSYEQYF
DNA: TGCAGTGCTAGAGAGGTTAAGCGGGGTTCTTACGAGCAGTACTTC

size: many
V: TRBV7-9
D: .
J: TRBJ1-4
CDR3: CASSLATKLFF
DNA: TGTGCCAGCAGCTTAGCCACGAAACTGTTTTTT

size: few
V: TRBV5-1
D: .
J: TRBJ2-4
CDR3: CASSLDTPASIQYF
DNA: TGCGCCAGCAGCTTGGACACTCCAGCGTCCATTCAGTACTTC

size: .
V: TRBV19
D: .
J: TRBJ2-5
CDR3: CASSIEMGTQYF
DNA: TGTGCCAGTAGCATTGAGATGGGTACCCAGTACTTC

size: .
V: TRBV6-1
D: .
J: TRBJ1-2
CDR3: CASSERDYGYTF
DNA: TGTGCCAGCAGTGAGAGGGACTATGGCTACACCTTC

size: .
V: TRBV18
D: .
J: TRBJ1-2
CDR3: CASSSPGPNYGYTF
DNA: TGTGCCAGCTCATCGCCCGGCCCTAACTATGGCTACACCTTC

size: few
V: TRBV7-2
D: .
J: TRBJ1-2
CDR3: CASSLLGTGTFYGYTF
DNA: TGTGCCAGCAGCTTACTGGGGACCGGGACATTTTATGGCTACACCTTC

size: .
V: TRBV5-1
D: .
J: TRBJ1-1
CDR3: CASSLVGYGNTEAFF
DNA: TGCGCCAGCAGCTTGGTGGGGTACGGGAACACTGAAGCTTTCTTT

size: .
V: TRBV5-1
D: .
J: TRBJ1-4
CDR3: CASSFKGVGEKLFF
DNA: TGCGCCAGCAGCTTCAAGGGAGTGGGTGAAAAACTGTTTTTT

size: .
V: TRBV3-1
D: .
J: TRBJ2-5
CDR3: CASSQDRAKETQYF
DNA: TGTGCCAGCAGCCAAGATCGGGCGAAAGAGACCCAGTACTTC

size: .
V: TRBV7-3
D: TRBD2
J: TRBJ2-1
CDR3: CASSSGTSGGYSYNEQFF
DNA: TGTGCCAGCAGCTCCGGGACTAGCGGGGGCTATTCCTACAATGAGCAGTTCTTC

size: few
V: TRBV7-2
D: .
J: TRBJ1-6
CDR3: CASSFRGRNNSPLHF
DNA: TGTGCCAGCAGCTTTCGGGGACGGAATAATTCACCCCTCCACTTT

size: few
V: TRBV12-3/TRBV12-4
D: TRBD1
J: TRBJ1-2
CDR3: CATKTGRGYGYTF
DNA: TGTGCCACCAAGACAGGGCGGGGCTATGGCTACACCTTC

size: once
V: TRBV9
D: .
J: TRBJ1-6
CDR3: CASSVEGHYNSPLNF
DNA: TGTGCCAGCAGCGTAGAAGGACATTATAATTCACCCCTCAACTTT

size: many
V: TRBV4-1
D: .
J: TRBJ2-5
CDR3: CASSQLPGAATQYF
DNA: TGCGCCAGCAGCCAACTTCCGGGGGCAGCGACCCAGTACTTC

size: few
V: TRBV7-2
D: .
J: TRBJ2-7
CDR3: CASSSPGAKSYEQYF
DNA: TGTGCCAGCAGCTCGCCGGGGGCTAAATCCTACGAGCAGTACTTC

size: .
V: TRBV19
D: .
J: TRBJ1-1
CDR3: CASMVAYLGTEAFF
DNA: TGTGCCAGTATGGTAGCTTACCTGGGCACTGAAGCTTTCTTT